This T cell receptor (beta chain) comes out of a study of blood T cell repertoires in COVID-19. Across the study: Spain, Italy and the United States supplied samples that represented acute and convalescent COVID-19. In each case, the material was cDNA or gDNA derived from T cells, B-cell-depleted T cells, or PBMCs.

Cohorts were based on clinical histories the participants reported. This clone was counted a single time. CDR3 length: 16 residues. CDR1 and CDR2 from the germline V gene are MGHRA and YSYEKL. V lost 1 base and J lost 4; bases outside the gene matches: 7. Produced via immunoSEQ multiplex PCR; TCRdb's table is partial and in-frame only. Here the sample spans around 270,000 clones, around nine tenths being singletons. This chain joins TRBV4-1 and TRBJ1-5; TRBD1 matches 7 bases. The receptor was derived from a woman aged 40-49 years who had been exposed to COVID-19. The sample consisted of PBMCs or T cells enriched from blood (not recorded which). CDR3: CASSQVAAGGNQPQHF. Here the CDR3 DNA reads TGCGCCAGCAGCCAAGTCGCGGCAGGGGGAAATCAGCCCCAGCATTTT.